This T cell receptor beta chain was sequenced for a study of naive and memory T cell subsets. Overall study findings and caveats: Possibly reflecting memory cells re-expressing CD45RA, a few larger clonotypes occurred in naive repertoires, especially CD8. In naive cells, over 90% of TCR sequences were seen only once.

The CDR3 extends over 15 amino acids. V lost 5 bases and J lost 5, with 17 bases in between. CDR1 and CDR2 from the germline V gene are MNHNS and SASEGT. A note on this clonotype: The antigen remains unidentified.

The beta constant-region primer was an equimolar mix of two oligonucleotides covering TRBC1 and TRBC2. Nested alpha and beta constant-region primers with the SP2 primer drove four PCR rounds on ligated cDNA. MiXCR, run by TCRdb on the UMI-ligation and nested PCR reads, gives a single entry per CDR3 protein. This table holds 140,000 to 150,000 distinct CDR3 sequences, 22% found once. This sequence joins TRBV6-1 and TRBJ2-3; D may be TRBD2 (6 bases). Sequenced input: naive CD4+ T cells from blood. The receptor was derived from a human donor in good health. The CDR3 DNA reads TGTGCCAGCAGTAAAACCGGGACTGGGGTAGATACGCAGTATTTT. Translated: CASSKTGTGVDTQYF.